The 29 T cell receptor beta chains below were found in one sample sequenced in a study of response to subunit inactivated influenza vaccine (dated by TCRdb to 2017 to 2018). Preparation of the library involved RT-PCR. The sequencer was an Illumina HiSeq 2500. The public sequencing data were trimmed at Q25 with fastp and processed into clonotypes with MiXCR by TCRdb, which kept only in-frame beta chains. A single entry per CDR3 protein holds the most common genes and DNA from its merged rows. Across this sample there are more than 550,000 distinct CDR3 sequences, with roughly 12% seen only once. Roughly 10% of the sample rests with the top ten. The material sequenced was PBMCs from blood, taken on the day of vaccination. All receptors derive from a man aged 50-59 years who received an inactivated influenza vaccine. Donor details come from another sample of the same person, matched by shared clones.

This clonotype has only a few counts. The rearrangement uses TRBV7-2 and TRBJ2-7; TRBD2 aligns across 14 bases. Germline V gene data show CDR1 as SGHTA and CDR2 as FQGNSA. Trimming removed 1 base from V and 7 bases from J; junction bases left unmatched: 3. This CDR3 is built from 15 residues. CDR3 in amino acids: CASSLGGLAGEEQYF. CDR3 sequence (DNA): TGTGCCAGCAGCTTAGGGGGACTAGCGGGAGAAGAGCAGTACTTC.

This clonotype showed up many times. The V gene is TRBV5-1, the J gene TRBJ2-7; D is uncertain. CDR3 length equals 13 residues. Per the germline V gene, CDR1 is SGHRS and CDR2 is YFSETQ. The V gene lost 2 bases and the J gene lost 3 bases, with 9 bases spanning the gap. DNA for the CDR3: TGCGCCAGCAGCTTAGGCGAAAACTACGAGCAGTACTTC. Translation gives CASSLGENYEQYF.

The genes are TRBV6-2 or TRBV6-3 and TRBJ2-5; D is possibly TRBD2 (6 bases). Trimming left V 5 bases short and J 6 bases short, with 16 bases between. There are 14 residues in the CDR3. Germline CDR1 reads MNHEY; CDR2 reads SVGEGT. The chain's CDR3 is CASSVSGGVKTQYF. The CDR3 coding sequence is TGTGCCAGCAGTGTATCCGGCGGGGTCAAGACCCAGTACTTC.

This clonotype has a handful of counts. V and J are TRBV4-2 and TRBJ2-5; possible D gene TRBD2, 6 bases. Trimming left V 1 base short and J 4 bases short, with 16 bases between. Germline V gene lookup returns CDR1 LGHNA and CDR2 YNFKEQ. The CDR3 is 16 amino acids. The CDR3 bases are TGTGCCAGCAGCCAAGCGGGAGCGGAAATCCCAGAGACCCAGTACTTC. This encodes CASSQAGAEIPETQYF.

The J gene is TRBJ1-1, the V gene TRBV18, with no clear D. Trimming removed 2 bases at V and 8 bases at J, with 18 bases between. Per the germline V gene, CDR1 is KGHSH and CDR2 is LQKENI. The length of the CDR3 is 15 residues. CDR3 sequence: CASSPELRGRIEAFF. CDR3 sequence (DNA): TGTGCCAGCTCACCAGAATTGAGAGGCCGAATCGAAGCTTTCTTT. Full variable domain (missing parts from reference TRBV18 and TRBJ1-1): NAGVMQNPRHLVRRRGQEARLRCSPMKGHSHVYWYRQLPEEGLKFMVYLQKENIIDESGMPKERFSAEFPKEGPSILRIQQVVRGDSAAYFCASSPELRGRIEAFFGQGTRLTVV.

V usage is TRBV4-1 and J usage is TRBJ1-2, with 9 positions matching TRBD1. The junction had 13 bases not matched to a gene; V was cut back by 4 bases and J by 4 bases. Germline lookup yields CDR1 MGHRA and CDR2 YSYEKL. The CDR3 runs to 17 residues. In DNA, the CDR3 is TGCGCCAGCAGCCGCTACTCTGTGGACAGGGGTTTCTATGGCTACACCTTC. Translation: CASSRYSVDRGFYGYTF.

This clonotype was picked up many times. This sequence joins TRBV5-1 and TRBJ2-3, with D hard to call. The CDR3 totals 16 residues. Per the germline V gene, CDR1 is SGHRS and CDR2 is YFSETQ. V lost 1 base to trimming and J lost 4 bases, with 16 bases between them. CDR3 coding DNA: TGCGCCAGCAGCTTGACACCGGTTCACGGGTCAGATACGCAGTATTTT. It codes for CASSLTPVHGSDTQYF.

This clonotype has a handful of counts. The rearrangement joins TRBV4-2 to TRBJ1-6; D perhaps matches TRBD1 (5 bases). Trimming shortened V by 1 base and J by 5 bases, and 12 bases separated the two germline ends. CDR1 LGHNA and CDR2 YNFKEQ come from the germline V gene. The CDR3 is 16 residues long. CDR3 residues: CASSQGGRAHNSPLHF. In DNA form, the CDR3 reads TGTGCCAGCAGCCAAGGGGGACGGGCTCATAATTCACCCCTCCACTTT.

This clonotype was seen ten or more times. V is TRBV4-2 and J is TRBJ2-1, with D uncertain. The CDR3 totals 13 residues. Germline CDR1 LGHNA, CDR2 YNFKEQ. V dropped 0 bases and J dropped 10 bases, with 10 bases sitting between them. This CDR3 reads CASSQDGWTEQFF. In DNA, the CDR3 is TGTGCCAGCAGCCAAGATGGTTGGACGGAGCAGTTCTTC.

The table lists this clonotype with a few counts. The rearrangement uses TRBV10-3 and TRBJ2-7, with D uncertain. Looked up from germline, CDR1 is ENHRY and CDR2 is SYGVKD. Trimming removed 4 bases at V and 3 bases at J, with 13 bases between. The length of the CDR3 is 14 residues. The CDR3 sequence: CAISGQATDYEQYF. The CDR3 nucleotides are TGTGCCATCAGTGGCCAGGCCACCGACTACGAGCAGTACTTC.

This clonotype was seen a few times. The chain recombines TRBV7-2 with TRBJ1-5; TRBD1 aligns across 7 bases. Trimming at V came to 6 bases and at J to 3 bases, leaving 5 bases not matched to a gene. In germline, CDR1 is SGHTA, CDR2 FQGNSA. The CDR3 is 14 residues long. The chain's CDR3 is CASRAGTVNQPQHF. Here the CDR3 DNA reads TGTGCCAGCAGGGCCGGGACAGTCAATCAGCCCCAGCATTTT.

This clonotype was found many times. V is TRBV5-6 and J is TRBJ2-2; D is uncertain. This CDR3 has 12 amino acids. V dropped 1 base and J dropped 5 bases, with 3 bases sitting between them. CDR1 and CDR2 (germline): SGHDT, YYEEEE. The CDR3 DNA reads TGTGCCAGCAGCTTGCCAACCGGGGAGCTGTTTTTT. It is translated as CASSLPTGELFF.

This clonotype was seen a handful of times. V gene TRBV29-1 combines with J gene TRBJ2-5; no clear D. V was clipped by 7 bases and J by 2 bases, with 14 bases between them. Germline V gene data show CDR1 as SQVTM and CDR2 as ANQGSEA. The CDR3 loop spans 13 amino acids. The CDR3: CSGVRRRQETQYF. CDR3 sequence (DNA): TGCAGCGGGGTTCGGCGGAGACAAGAGACCCAGTACTTC.

Concerning this clonotype itself: Since no conserved phenylalanine or tryptophan closes the CDR3, a read error is the likely cause. CDR3 nucleotides: TGCAGTGCTAGCCCCCCGACAGGCGTCAATAATTCACCCCTCCACTGT. Its protein is CSASPPTGVNNSPLHC. The chain uses TRBV20-1 and TRBJ1-6, with TRBD1 as a possible D gene (6 bases). Trimming left V 3 bases short and J 5 bases short, with 17 bases between. The V gene's germline CDR1 is DFQATT and CDR2 SNEGSKA (reference sequence). The CDR3 covers 16 residues.

This clonotype was seen only once. V and J are TRBV12-3 or TRBV12-4 and TRBJ2-1; 7 bases agree with TRBD2. V lost 5 bases and J lost 6; bases outside the gene matches: 13. The CDR3 has 16 amino acids. CDR3 loop: CASSPRGVGLRNEQFF. DNA for the CDR3: TGTGCCAGCAGTCCCCGGGGGGTTGGACTTCGCAATGAGCAGTTCTTC.

Only a few counts were recorded for this clonotype. J is TRBJ2-7 and V is TRBV20-1, with 11 bases fitting TRBD1. CDR3 length: 14 residues. The germline gives CDR1 DFQATT, CDR2 SNEGSKA (reference sequence). Germline trimming cut 3 bases from V and 12 bases from J; bases unmatched to any gene: 13. CDR3 coding DNA: TGCAGTGCTAGCCCAGGAAGGACAGGGGGCAGTTGGTACTTC. The encoded protein is CSASPGRTGGSWYF.

At least ten counts were recorded for this clonotype. The rearrangement joins TRBV20-1 to TRBJ2-1; TRBD2 agrees at 11 bases. The germline V gene encodes CDR1 DFQATT and CDR2 SNEGSKA (reference sequence). The CDR3 extends over 16 amino acids. V lost 2 bases and J lost 1; bases outside the gene matches: 4. This CDR3 reads CSARPSGGLSYNEQFF. CDR3 bases: TGCAGTGCTAGACCTAGCGGGGGGCTTTCCTACAATGAGCAGTTCTTC.

The sample holds a few counts of this clonotype. This chain joins TRBV24-1 and TRBJ2-1; 7 bases match TRBD1. The CDR3 is 17 residues long. V lost 3 bases, J lost 1 base, and 8 bases stayed unmatched. Per the germline V gene, CDR1 is KGHDR and CDR2 is SFDVKD. CDR3 coding DNA: TGTGCCACCAGTGATGTGGACAGGTTAGGGTCCTACAATGAGCAGTTCTTC. Its translation is CATSDVDRLGSYNEQFF.

The rearrangement links TRBV7-3 to TRBJ2-7; D unresolved. Trimming pared 0 bases from V and 6 bases from J, leaving 9 bases between. The CDR3 extends over 13 amino acids. CDR1 is SGHTA, CDR2 FQGTGA, per germline. CDR3 nucleotide sequence: TGTGCCAGCAGCTTAACCTCCAACGGCGAGCAGTACTTC. Translation gives CASSLTSNGEQYF.

This clonotype was seen a handful of times. The junction and the germline gene differ at one end; a read error may be behind it. This chain joins TRBV20-1 and TRBJ2-7; D perhaps matches TRBD2 (5 bases). The CDR3 has 13 residues. Germline-derived CDR1 and CDR2 are DFQATT and SNEGSKA (reference sequence). This CDR3 is CSAGEGNSYEQYF. Here the CDR3 DNA reads TGCAGTGCTGGAGAGGGCAACTCCTACGAGCAGTACTTC.

This clonotype was picked up a small number of times. J is TRBJ2-1 and V is TRBV11-2; tentatively, D is TRBD2 (5 bases). CDR1 SGHAT and CDR2 FQNNGV come from the germline V gene. V was shortened by 1 base and J by 4 bases, with 20 bases between the two germline ends. The CDR3 runs 18 residues. The CDR3 DNA follows: TGTGCCAGCAGCTTAGTCTTCGCGGGCTACCGACTGTACAATGAGCAGTTCTTC. Translated, it gives CASSLVFAGYRLYNEQFF.

This clonotype was observed a few times. The V call is TRBV11-1, the J call TRBJ2-3; no firm D call. Germline V CDR1 and CDR2: SGHAT, FQDESV (reference sequence). V lost 2 bases to trimming and J lost 6 bases, with 12 bases between them. This CDR3 is 14 amino acids long. CDR3 region: CASSLNGASDTQYF. In DNA form, the CDR3 reads TGTGCCAGCAGCTTAAATGGAGCCTCCGATACGCAGTATTTT.

The chain employs TRBV10-2 and TRBJ2-2, with TRBD1 identical over 9 bases. Germline CDR1 is WSHSY and CDR2 is SAAADI. The CDR3 has 13 amino acids. With 8 bases clipped from V and 6 bases from J, the junction kept 4 bases outside the gene matches. The CDR3 sequence is CASGYRGPGELFF. The DNA of the CDR3 is TGCGCCAGCGGCTACAGGGGGCCCGGGGAGCTGTTTTTT.

This clonotype was found many times. The V gene is TRBV5-1, the J gene TRBJ2-1; D uncertain. Germline lookup yields CDR1 SGHRS and CDR2 YFSETQ. V dropped 0 bases and J dropped 4 bases, with 11 bases sitting between them. The CDR3 loop spans 15 amino acids. The CDR3 protein is CASSLEMTAYNEQFF. CDR3 coding DNA: TGCGCCAGCAGCTTGGAGATGACGGCGTACAATGAGCAGTTCTTC.

Only a few counts were recorded for this clonotype. V gene TRBV7-2 combines with J gene TRBJ2-7; D gene uncertain. Between the trimmed V and J ends, which lost 2 bases and 6 bases, there was a span of 14 bases. The CDR3 runs 14 residues. Per germline, CDR1 SGHTA and CDR2 FQGNSA. The CDR3 here is CASSLRRQSGEQYF. The CDR3 DNA follows: TGTGCCAGCAGCTTACGTAGGCAGAGTGGCGAGCAGTACTTC. The entire variable domain, with the rest obtained from reference TRBV7-2 and TRBJ2-7, is as follows: GAGVSQSPSNKVTEKGKDVELRCDPISGHTALYWYRQSLGQGLEFLIYFQGNSAPDKSGLPSDRFSAERTGGSVSTLTIQRTQQEDSAVYLCASSLRRQSGEQYFGPGTRLTVT.

This clonotype was counted ten times or more. The chain uses TRBV5-5 and TRBJ1-3; D gene uncertain. V was trimmed by 0 bases and J by 3 bases, leaving 16 bases between them. The CDR3 spans 17 residues. CDR1 SGHKS and CDR2 YYEKEE come from the germline V gene (reference sequence). The CDR3 DNA follows: TGTGCCAGCAGCTTGGTTTTCGTCGGGGAGCTTGGAAACACCATATATTTT. Translation: CASSLVFVGELGNTIYF.

J is TRBJ2-1 and V is TRBV18; 7 bases line up with TRBD2. V was clipped by 3 bases and J by 6 bases; unmatched bases: 5. CDR1 is KGHSH and CDR2 is LQKENI in the germline V gene. The CDR3 has 14 residues. The CDR3 coding sequence is TGTGCCAGCTCACCGGGACTACCGGGCAATGAGCAGTTCTTC. This codes for CASSPGLPGNEQFF.

This clonotype has a handful of counts. The V call is TRBV20-1, the J call TRBJ1-4; D perhaps matches TRBD1 (5 bases). The CDR3 runs to 14 residues. V was shortened by 1 base and J by 6 bases, with 12 bases between the two germline ends. Germline CDR1 is DFQATT and CDR2 is SNEGSKA (reference sequence). The CDR3 region is CSARAGVGDEKLFF. The CDR3 DNA is TGCAGTGCTAGAGCGGGGGTAGGAGATGAAAAACTGTTTTTT.

V is TRBV12-3 or TRBV12-4 and J is TRBJ2-7; weak D call: TRBD1 (6 bases). The CDR3 contains 14 residues. Trimming removed 0 bases at V and 6 bases at J, with 12 bases between. CDR3: CASSLAGTNGEQYF. The CDR3, as DNA: TGTGCCAGCAGTTTAGCCGGGACAAACGGCGAGCAGTACTTC.